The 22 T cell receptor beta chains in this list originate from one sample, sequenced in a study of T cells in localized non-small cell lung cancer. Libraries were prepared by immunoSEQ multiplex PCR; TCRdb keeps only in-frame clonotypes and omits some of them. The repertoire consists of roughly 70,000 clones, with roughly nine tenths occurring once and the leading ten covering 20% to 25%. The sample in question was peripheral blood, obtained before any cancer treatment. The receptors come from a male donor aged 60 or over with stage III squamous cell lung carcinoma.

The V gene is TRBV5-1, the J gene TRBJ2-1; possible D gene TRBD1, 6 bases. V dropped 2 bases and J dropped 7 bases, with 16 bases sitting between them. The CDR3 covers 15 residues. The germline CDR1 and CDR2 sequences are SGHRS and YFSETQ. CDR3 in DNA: TGCGCCAGCAGCTTTAGCCAGGGGAAGTGGAATGAGCAGTTCTTC. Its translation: CASSFSQGKWNEQFF.

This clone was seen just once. CDR3 DNA: TGTGCCAGCAGCGTAGGAGCGCTGGAGACCCAGTACTTC. Amino acid sequence: CASSVGALETQYF. The chain has TRBV9 and TRBJ2-5, with D hard to call. Looked up from germline, CDR1 is SGDLS and CDR2 is YYNGEE. This CDR3 comprises 13 residues. Trimming shortened V by 0 bases and J by 5 bases, and 8 bases separated the two germline ends.

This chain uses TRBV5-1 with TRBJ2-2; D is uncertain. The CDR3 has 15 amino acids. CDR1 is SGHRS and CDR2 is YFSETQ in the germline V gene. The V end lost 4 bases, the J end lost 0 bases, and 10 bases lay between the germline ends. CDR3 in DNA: TGCGCCAGCAGCCCTGGGAATGCGAACACCGGGGAGCTGTTTTTT. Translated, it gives CASSPGNANTGELFF.

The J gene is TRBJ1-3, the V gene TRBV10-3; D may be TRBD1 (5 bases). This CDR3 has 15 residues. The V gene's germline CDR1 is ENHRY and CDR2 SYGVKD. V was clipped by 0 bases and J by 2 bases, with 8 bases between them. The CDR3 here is CAISESGGAGNTIYF. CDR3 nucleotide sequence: TGTGCCATCAGTGAGTCCGGAGGGGCTGGAAACACCATATATTTT.

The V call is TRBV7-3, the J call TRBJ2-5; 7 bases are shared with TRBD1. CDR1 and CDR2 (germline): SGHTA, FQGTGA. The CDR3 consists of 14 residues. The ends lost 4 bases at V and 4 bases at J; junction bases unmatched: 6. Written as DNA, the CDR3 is TGTGCCAGCAGCTCTGGGACAGTGGGAGAGACCCAGTACTTC. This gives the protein CASSSGTVGETQYF.

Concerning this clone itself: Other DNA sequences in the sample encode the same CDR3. CDR3 coding DNA: TGTGCCCTCGCCCCCGGGACAGGGGGCCACGAGCAGTACTTC. Translation gives CALAPGTGGHEQYF. The chain is built from TRBV30 and TRBJ2-7; 12 bases agree with TRBD1. Germline trimming cut 8 bases from V and 5 bases from J; bases unmatched to any gene: 10. Per germline, CDR1 GTSNPN and CDR2 SVGIG (reference sequence). CDR3 length: 14 residues. The whole variable domain, filled in from reference TRBV30 and TRBJ2-7, reads SQTIHQWPATLVQPVGSPLSLECTVEGTSNPNLYWYRQAAGRGLQLLFYSVGIGQISSEVPQNLSASRPQDRQFILSSKKLLLSDSGFYLCALAPGTGGHEQYFGPGTRLTVT.

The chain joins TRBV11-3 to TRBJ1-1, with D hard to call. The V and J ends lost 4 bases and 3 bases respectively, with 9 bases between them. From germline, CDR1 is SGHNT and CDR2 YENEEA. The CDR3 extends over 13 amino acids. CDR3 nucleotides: TGTGCCAGCAGCTCGACTGGGGACACTGAAGCTTTCTTT. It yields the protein CASSSTGDTEAFF.

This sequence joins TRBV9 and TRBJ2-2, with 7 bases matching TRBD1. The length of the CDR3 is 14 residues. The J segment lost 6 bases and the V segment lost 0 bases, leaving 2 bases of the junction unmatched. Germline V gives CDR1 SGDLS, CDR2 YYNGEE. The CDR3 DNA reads TGTGCCAGCAGCGTAGTACAGGGGTCCGGGGAGCTGTTTTTT. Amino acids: CASSVVQGSGELFF. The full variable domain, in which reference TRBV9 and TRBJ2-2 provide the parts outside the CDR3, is DSGVTQTPKHLITATGQRVTLRCSPRSGDLSVYWYQQSLDQGLQFLIQYYNGEERAKGNILERFSAQQFPDLHSELNLSSLELGDSALYFCASSVVQGSGELFFGEGSRLTVL.

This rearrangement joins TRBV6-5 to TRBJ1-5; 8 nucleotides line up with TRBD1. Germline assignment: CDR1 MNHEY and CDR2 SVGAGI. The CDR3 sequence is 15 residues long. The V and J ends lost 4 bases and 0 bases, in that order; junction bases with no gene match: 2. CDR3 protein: CASSSRGLSNQPQHF. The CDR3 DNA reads TGTGCCAGCAGTTCCAGGGGGCTTAGCAATCAGCCCCAGCATTTT.

CDR3 sequence (DNA): TGCGCCAGCAGCCCATCGGGGAGCACTTATAGCAATCAGCCCCAGCATTTT. Translating gives CASSPSGSTYSNQPQHF. The chain joins TRBV4-1 to TRBJ1-5, with D uncertain. The CDR3 length is 17 residues. Deletions cut 4 bases from V and 0 bases from J, with 16 bases between. Per the germline V gene, CDR1 is MGHRA and CDR2 is YSYEKL.

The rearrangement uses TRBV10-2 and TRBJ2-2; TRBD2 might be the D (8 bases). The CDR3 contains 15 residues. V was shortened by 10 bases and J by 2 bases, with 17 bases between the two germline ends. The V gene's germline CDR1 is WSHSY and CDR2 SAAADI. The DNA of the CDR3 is TGCGCCATAGGGGGCGCGGGGGGTAACACCGGGGAGCTGTTTTTT. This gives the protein CAIGGAGGNTGELFF.

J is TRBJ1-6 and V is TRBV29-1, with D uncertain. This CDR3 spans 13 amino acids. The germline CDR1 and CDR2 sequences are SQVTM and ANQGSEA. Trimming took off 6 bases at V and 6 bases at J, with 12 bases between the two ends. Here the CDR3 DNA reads TGCAGCGTCCGAACGACCTCTAATTCACCCCTCCACTTT. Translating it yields CSVRTTSNSPLHF. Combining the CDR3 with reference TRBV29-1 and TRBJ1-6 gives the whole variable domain SAVISQKPSRDICQRGTSLTIQCQVDSQVTMMFWYRQQPGQSLTLIATANQGSEATYESGFVIDKFPISRPNLTFSTLTVSNMSPEDSSIYLCSVRTTSNSPLHFGNGTRLTVT.

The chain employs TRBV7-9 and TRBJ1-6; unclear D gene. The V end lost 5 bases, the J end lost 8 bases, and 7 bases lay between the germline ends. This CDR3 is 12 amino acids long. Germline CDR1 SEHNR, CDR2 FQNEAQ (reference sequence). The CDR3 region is CASSPGDSPLHF. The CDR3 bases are TGTGCCAGCAGCCCCGGTGATTCACCCCTCCACTTT. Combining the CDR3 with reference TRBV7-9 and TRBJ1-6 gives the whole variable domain DTGVSQNPRHKITKRGQNVTFRCDPISEHNRLYWYRQTLGQGPEFLTYFQNEAQLEKSRLLSDRFSAERPKGSFSTLEIQRTEQGDSAMYLCASSPGDSPLHFGNGTRLTVT.

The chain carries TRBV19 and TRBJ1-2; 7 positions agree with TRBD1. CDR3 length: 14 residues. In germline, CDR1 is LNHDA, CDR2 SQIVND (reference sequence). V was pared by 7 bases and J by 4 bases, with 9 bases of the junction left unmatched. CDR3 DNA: TGTGCCAGTAAACCCGGGACAGCGATCTATGGCTACACCTTC. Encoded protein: CASKPGTAIYGYTF.

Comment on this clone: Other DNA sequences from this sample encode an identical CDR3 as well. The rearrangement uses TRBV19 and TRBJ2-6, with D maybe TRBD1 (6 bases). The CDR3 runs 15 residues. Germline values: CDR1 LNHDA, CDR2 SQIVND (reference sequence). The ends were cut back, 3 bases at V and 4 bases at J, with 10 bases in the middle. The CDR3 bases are TGTGCCAGTAGTATCCCAGGGGCCGGGGCCAACGTCCTGACTTTC. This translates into CASSIPGAGANVLTF.

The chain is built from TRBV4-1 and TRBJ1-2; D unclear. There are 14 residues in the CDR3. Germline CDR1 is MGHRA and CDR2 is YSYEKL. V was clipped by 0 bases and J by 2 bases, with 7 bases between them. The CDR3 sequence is CASSQDLGNYGYTF. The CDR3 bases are TGCGCCAGCAGCCAAGATTTAGGGAACTATGGCTACACCTTC.

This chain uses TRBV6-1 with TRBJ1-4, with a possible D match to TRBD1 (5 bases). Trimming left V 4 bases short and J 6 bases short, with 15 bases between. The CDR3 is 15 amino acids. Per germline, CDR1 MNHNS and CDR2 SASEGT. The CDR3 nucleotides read TGTGCCAGCAGTGGAGGGACGGCCCTGGATGAAAAACTGTTTTTT. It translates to CASSGGTALDEKLFF.

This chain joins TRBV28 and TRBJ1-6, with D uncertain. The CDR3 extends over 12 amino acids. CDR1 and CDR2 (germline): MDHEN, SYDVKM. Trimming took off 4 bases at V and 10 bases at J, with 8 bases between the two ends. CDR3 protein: CASSSGRSPLHF. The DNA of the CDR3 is TGTGCCAGCAGTTCCGGGCGCTCACCCCTCCACTTT. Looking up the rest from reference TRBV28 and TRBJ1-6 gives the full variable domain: DVKVTQSSRYLVKRTGEKVFLECVQDMDHENMFWYRQDPGLGLRLIYFSYDVKMKEKGDIPEGYSVSREKKERFSLILESASTNQTSMYLCASSSGRSPLHFGNGTRLTVT.

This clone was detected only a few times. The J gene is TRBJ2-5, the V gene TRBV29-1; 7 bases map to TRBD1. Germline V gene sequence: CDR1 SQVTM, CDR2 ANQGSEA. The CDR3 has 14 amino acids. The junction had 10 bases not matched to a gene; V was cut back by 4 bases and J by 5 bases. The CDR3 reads CSVGVGGDGETQYF. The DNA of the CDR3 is TGCAGCGTTGGGGTAGGGGGCGATGGGGAGACCCAGTACTTC.

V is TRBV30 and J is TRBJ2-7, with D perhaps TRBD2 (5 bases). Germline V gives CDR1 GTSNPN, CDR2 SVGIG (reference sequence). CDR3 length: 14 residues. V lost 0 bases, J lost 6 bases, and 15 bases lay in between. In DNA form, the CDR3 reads TGTGCCTGGAGTGTCGGGATTATCACGGGCGAGCAGTACTTC. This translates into CAWSVGIITGEQYF.

CDR3 in amino acids: CAWKRQGLELYEQYF. In nucleotides, the CDR3 is TGTGCCTGGAAGCGACAGGGCCTCGAACTCTACGAGCAGTACTTC. V and J are TRBV30 and TRBJ2-7, with 7 bases matching TRBD1. Germline V gene lookup returns CDR1 GTSNPN and CDR2 SVGIG (reference sequence). V lost 4 bases and J lost 3; bases outside the gene matches: 12. The CDR3 has 15 residues.

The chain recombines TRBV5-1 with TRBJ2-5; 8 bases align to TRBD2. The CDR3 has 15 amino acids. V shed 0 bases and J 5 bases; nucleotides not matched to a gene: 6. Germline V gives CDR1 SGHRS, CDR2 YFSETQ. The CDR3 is CASSLALAGRETQYF. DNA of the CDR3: TGCGCCAGCAGCTTGGCGCTAGCGGGCCGGGAGACCCAGTACTTC. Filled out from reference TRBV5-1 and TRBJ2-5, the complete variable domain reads KAGVTQTPRYLIKTRGQQVTLSCSPISGHRSVSWYQQTPGQGLQFLFEYFSETQRNKGNFPGRFSGRQFSNSRSEMNVSTLELGDSALYLCASSLALAGRETQYFGPGTRLLVL.